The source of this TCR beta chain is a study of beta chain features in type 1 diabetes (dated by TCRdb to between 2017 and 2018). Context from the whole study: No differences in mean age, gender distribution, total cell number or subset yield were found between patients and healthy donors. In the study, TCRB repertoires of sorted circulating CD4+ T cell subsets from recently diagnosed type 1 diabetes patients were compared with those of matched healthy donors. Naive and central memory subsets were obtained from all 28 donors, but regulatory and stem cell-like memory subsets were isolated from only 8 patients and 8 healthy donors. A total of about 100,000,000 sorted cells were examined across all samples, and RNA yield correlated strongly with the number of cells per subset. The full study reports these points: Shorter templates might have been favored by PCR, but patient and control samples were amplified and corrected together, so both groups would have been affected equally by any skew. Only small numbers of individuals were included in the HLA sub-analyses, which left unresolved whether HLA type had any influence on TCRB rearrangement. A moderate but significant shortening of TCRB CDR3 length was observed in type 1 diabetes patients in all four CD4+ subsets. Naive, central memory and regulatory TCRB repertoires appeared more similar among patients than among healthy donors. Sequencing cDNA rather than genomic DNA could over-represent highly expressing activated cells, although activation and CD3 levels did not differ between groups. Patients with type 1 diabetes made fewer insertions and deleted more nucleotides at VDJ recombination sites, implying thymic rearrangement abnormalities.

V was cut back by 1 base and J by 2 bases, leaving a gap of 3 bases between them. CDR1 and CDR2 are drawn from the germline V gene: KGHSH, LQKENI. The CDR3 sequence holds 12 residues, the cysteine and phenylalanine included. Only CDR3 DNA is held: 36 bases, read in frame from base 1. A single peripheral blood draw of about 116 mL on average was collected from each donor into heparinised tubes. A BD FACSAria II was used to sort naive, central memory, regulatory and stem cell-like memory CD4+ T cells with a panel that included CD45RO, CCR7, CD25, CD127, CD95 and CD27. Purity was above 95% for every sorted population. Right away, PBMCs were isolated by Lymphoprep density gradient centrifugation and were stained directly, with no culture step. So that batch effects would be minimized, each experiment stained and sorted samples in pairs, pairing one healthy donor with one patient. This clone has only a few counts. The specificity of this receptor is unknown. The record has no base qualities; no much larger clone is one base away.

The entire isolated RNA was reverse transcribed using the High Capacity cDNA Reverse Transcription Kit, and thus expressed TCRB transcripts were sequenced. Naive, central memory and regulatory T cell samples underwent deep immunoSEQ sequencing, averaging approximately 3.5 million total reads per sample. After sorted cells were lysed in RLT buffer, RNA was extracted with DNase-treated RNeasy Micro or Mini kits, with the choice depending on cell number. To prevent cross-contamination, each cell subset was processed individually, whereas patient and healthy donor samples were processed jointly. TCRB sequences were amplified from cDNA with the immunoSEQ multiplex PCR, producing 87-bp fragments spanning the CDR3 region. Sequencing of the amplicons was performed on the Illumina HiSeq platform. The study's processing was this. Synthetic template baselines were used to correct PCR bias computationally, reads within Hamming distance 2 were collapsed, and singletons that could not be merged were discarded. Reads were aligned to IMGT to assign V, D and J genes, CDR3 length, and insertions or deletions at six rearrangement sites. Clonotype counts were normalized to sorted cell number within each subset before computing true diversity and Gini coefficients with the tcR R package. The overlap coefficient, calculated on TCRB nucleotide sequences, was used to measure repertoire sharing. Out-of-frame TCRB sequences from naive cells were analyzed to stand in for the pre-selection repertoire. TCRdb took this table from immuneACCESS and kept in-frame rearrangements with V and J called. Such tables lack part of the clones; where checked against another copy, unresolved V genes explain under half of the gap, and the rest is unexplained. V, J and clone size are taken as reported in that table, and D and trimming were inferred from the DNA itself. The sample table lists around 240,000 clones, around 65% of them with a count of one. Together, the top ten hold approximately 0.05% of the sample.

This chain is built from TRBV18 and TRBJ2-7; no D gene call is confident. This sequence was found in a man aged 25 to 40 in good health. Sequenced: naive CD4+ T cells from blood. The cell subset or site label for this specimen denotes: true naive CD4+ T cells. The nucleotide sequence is TGTGCCAGCTCACCACAGGCCTACGAGCAGTACTTC. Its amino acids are CASSPQAYEQYF.